One and the same sample provided the 27 T cell receptor beta chains below, sequenced in a study of stem cell transplantation in POMP-related autoinflammatory disease. The assay was immunoSEQ multiplex PCR, and TCRdb's table has in-frame clones only and misses some. The profile covers approximately 65,000 clones, with approximately 91% appearing a single time and 0.55% to 0.85% taken by the ten largest. This sample comprised CD4+ T cells from PBMCs, obtained after stem cell transplantation. The receptors originated from a human patient with POMP-related autoinflammation and immune dysregulation (PRAID). Some of the T cells may derive from the graft donor.

The gene calls are TRBV11-2 and TRBJ2-1, with 9 bases lining up with TRBD2. After removal of 5 bases from V and 8 bases from J, the junction contained 19 bases not matched to a gene. This CDR3 comprises 18 residues. CDR1 and CDR2 from the germline V gene are SGHAT and FQNNGV. CDR3 DNA: TGTGCCAGCAGCCCCCCCTGGCTAGCGGGAACCGTATCGGATGAGCAGTTCTTC. Its translation is CASSPPWLAGTVSDEQFF.

The chain couples TRBV7-6 to TRBJ1-6; tentatively, D is TRBD1 (5 bases). CDR1 is SGHVS and CDR2 is FNYEAQ in the germline V gene. The germline V and J ends were trimmed by 5 bases and 5 bases, with 19 bases remaining between them. The length of the CDR3 is 17 residues. Here the CDR3 reads CASSPRGQGGNNSPLHF. CDR3 nucleotides: TGTGCCAGCAGCCCCCGCGGGCAGGGCGGGAATAATTCACCCCTCCACTTT.

The rearrangement joins TRBV6-5 to TRBJ1-6; no reliable D call. Germline CDR1 and CDR2: MNHEY and SVGAGI. V gave up 6 bases and J gave up 6 bases, with 9 bases separating them. This CDR3 contains 13 residues. CDR3 DNA sequence: TGTGCCAGCAGGCAGGCGACTAATTCACCCCTCCACTTT. Translated, it gives CASRQATNSPLHF.

This clone was found once. The chain recombines TRBV7-2 with TRBJ1-5, with D maybe TRBD1 (5 bases). Trimming removed 1 base from V and 6 bases from J, with 10 bases in between. There are 14 residues in the CDR3. Germline loops: CDR1 SGHTA, CDR2 FQGNSA. The CDR3 sequence: CASSLGQRGQPQHF. The CDR3 DNA reads TGTGCCAGCAGCTTAGGACAAAGGGGTCAGCCCCAGCATTTT.

J is TRBJ1-5 and V is TRBV2, with D possibly being TRBD1 (5 bases). CDR3 length: 13 amino acids. Trimming took 2 bases from V and 4 from J, leaving 6 bases between them. Germline CDR1 is SNHLY and CDR2 is FYNNEI. The CDR3 nucleotides read TGTGCCAGCAGTGAATGGGGGAATCAGCCCCAGCATTTT. Translated, it gives CASSEWGNQPQHF.

This clone has only one observation. The chain has TRBV5-1 and TRBJ2-1, with D perhaps matching TRBD1 (6 bases). There are 13 residues in the CDR3. Germline assignment: CDR1 SGHRS and CDR2 YFSETQ. The V end was cut by 2 bases, the J end by 4 bases, with 7 bases between. CDR3 sequence: CASSFQGYNEQFF. For the CDR3, the DNA is TGCGCCAGCAGCTTTCAGGGGTACAATGAGCAGTTCTTC.

The CDR3 DNA follows: TGTGCCAGCAGTGAAATTGAGAACAGGGGCAGTCGCGAGCAGTACTTC. Its protein is CASSEIENRGSREQYF. This chain uses TRBV6-1 with TRBJ2-7; 7 positions match TRBD1. Per germline, CDR1 MNHNS and CDR2 SASEGT. With 2 bases clipped from V and 6 bases from J, the junction kept 13 bases outside the gene matches. The CDR3 is 16 residues long.

The chain recombines TRBV19 with TRBJ2-7; D gene ambiguous. In germline, CDR1 is LNHDA, CDR2 SQIVND (reference sequence). Trimming took off 6 bases at V and 4 bases at J, with 16 bases between the two ends. The CDR3 is 14 residues long. The CDR3 nucleotides are TGTGCCAGTAGATCGAAAGAGTTGGGTTACGAGCAGTACGTC. Translating gives CASRSKELGYEQYV.

The J gene is TRBJ1-1, the V gene TRBV19; D remains unclear. V dropped 4 bases and J dropped 1 base, with 4 bases sitting between them. Germline CDR1 and CDR2: LNHDA and SQIVND (reference sequence). This CDR3 has 12 amino acids. The CDR3 DNA follows: TGTGCCAGTAGTAGGAGGAACACTGAAGCTTTCTTT. It is translated as CASSRRNTEAFF.

This clone was seen a single time. This rearrangement joins TRBV5-1 to TRBJ2-7, with 12 bases identical to TRBD2. The CDR3 runs 15 residues. V was clipped by 4 bases and J by 5 bases; unmatched bases: 7. Germline loops: CDR1 SGHRS, CDR2 YFSETQ. CDR3 sequence: CASSPSTSGSHEQYF. The DNA of the CDR3 is TGCGCCAGCAGCCCGTCGACTAGCGGGAGCCACGAGCAGTACTTC.

The rearrangement joins TRBV5-6 to TRBJ1-6; D might be TRBD1 (6 bases). V lost 1 base, J lost 10 bases, and 15 bases lay in between. Germline V gene lookup returns CDR1 SGHDT and CDR2 YYEEEE. This CDR3 comprises 15 residues. CDR3 amino acids: CASSLMGGARSPLHF. DNA for the CDR3: TGTGCCAGCAGCTTGATGGGGGGGGCTCGGTCACCCCTCCACTTT. The variable domain in full, with the rest retrieved from reference TRBV5-6 and TRBJ1-6, is DAGVTQSPTHLIKTRGQQVTLRCSPKSGHDTVSWYQQALGQGPQFIFQYYEEEERQRGNFPDRFSGHQFPNYSSELNVNALLLGDSALYLCASSLMGGARSPLHFGNGTRLTVT.

The rearrangement uses TRBV18 and TRBJ2-4; D is unresolved. This CDR3 region has 12 residues. The ends were cut back, 5 bases at V and 5 bases at J, with 7 bases in the middle. Germline loops: CDR1 KGHSH, CDR2 LQKENI. This chain's CDR3 is CASSSTENIQYF. DNA for the CDR3: TGTGCCAGCTCATCGACGGAAAACATTCAGTACTTC.

V is TRBV13 and J is TRBJ1-4; no clear D gene. The CDR3 consists of 14 residues. In germline, CDR1 is PRHDT, CDR2 FYEKMQ (reference sequence). Trimming left V 0 bases short and J 7 bases short, with 9 bases between. The CDR3 sequence is CASSLGPFGEKLFF. The DNA of the CDR3 is TGTGCCAGCAGCTTAGGCCCTTTTGGTGAAAAACTGTTTTTT.

This clone was found a few times. J is TRBJ1-5 and V is TRBV7-9; D is perhaps TRBD1 (5 bases). CDR3 length equals 14 residues. V lost 4 bases and J 6 bases, leaving 13 bases between the germline ends. The germline gives CDR1 SEHNR, CDR2 FQNEAQ (reference sequence). CDR3 residues: CASSSAQGGQPQHF. The CDR3 coding sequence is TGTGCCAGCAGCTCCGCCCAGGGTGGTCAGCCCCAGCATTTT.

The J gene is TRBJ2-2, the V gene TRBV24-1; D is possibly TRBD1 (6 bases). The ends were cut back, 4 bases at V and 4 bases at J, with 15 bases in the middle. Germline CDR1 KGHDR, CDR2 SFDVKD. CDR3 size: 16 residues. The CDR3 protein is CATSDRPGHLTGELFF. In nucleotides, the CDR3 is TGTGCCACCAGTGACCGACCGGGACATCTCACCGGGGAGCTGTTTTTT.

This clone was counted once. V and J are TRBV11-2 and TRBJ2-7; no reliable D call. CDR1 and CDR2 from the germline V gene are SGHAT and FQNNGV. The ends were cut back, 0 bases at V and 6 bases at J, with 9 bases in the middle. The CDR3 is 13 amino acids. The CDR3: CASSLEGSSEQYF. The CDR3 DNA follows: TGTGCCAGCAGCTTAGAGGGTAGTAGCGAGCAGTACTTC.

The rearrangement links TRBV6-5 to TRBJ2-2, with a weak D call TRBD2 (6 bases). The germline V and J ends were trimmed by 6 bases and 3 bases, with 14 bases remaining between them. The germline V gene encodes CDR1 MNHEY and CDR2 SVGAGI. This CDR3 region has 15 residues. The DNA of the CDR3 is TGTGCCAGCAGCCCCCGGAGGGCGGACACCGGGGAGCTGTTTTTT. Protein: CASSPRRADTGELFF.

V and J are TRBV5-1 and TRBJ2-2; 10 nucleotides agree with TRBD2. The CDR3 totals 15 residues. V gave up 0 bases and J gave up 12 bases; unmatched junction bases: 8. The germline CDR1 and CDR2 sequences are SGHRS and YFSETQ. This chain's CDR3 is CASSLEGSGRRKLFF. The CDR3, as DNA: TGCGCCAGCAGCTTGGAAGGTAGCGGGAGGAGGAAGCTGTTTTTT.

This chain connects TRBV6-5 to TRBJ2-7, with TRBD2 identical over 9 bases. In germline, CDR1 is MNHEY, CDR2 SVGAGI. The CDR3 covers 14 residues. The V segment lost 5 bases and the J segment 3 bases; nucleotides outside the gene matches: 5. CDR3 loop: CASSRLAEFYEQYF. The DNA of the CDR3 is TGTGCCAGCAGTCGACTAGCGGAATTCTACGAGCAGTACTTC.

J is TRBJ1-1 and V is TRBV19; D may be TRBD1 (6 bases). The CDR3 has 16 residues. Germline lookup yields CDR1 LNHDA and CDR2 SQIVND (reference sequence). Trimming removed 8 bases from V and 3 bases from J, with 22 bases in between. CDR3 sequence (DNA): TGTGCCAGTCGCAAATTTACTACAGGGACGGACACTGAAGCTTTCTTT. It translates to CASRKFTTGTDTEAFF. Supplemented by reference TRBV19 and TRBJ1-1, the full variable domain reads DGGITQSPKYLFRKEGQNVTLSCEQNLNHDAMYWYRQDPGQGLRLIYYSQIVNDFQKGDIAEGYSVSREKKESFPLTVTSAQKNPTAFYLCASRKFTTGTDTEAFFGQGTRLTVV.

The chain couples TRBV6-6 to TRBJ2-7, with 11 bases that match TRBD2. J was trimmed by 5 bases and V by 6 bases; bases with no gene match: 12. In germline, CDR1 is MNHNY, CDR2 SVGAGI (reference sequence). The CDR3 loop spans 16 amino acids. The CDR3 loop reads CASRPSIAGGPDEQYF. For the CDR3, the DNA is TGTGCCAGCAGACCCTCTATAGCGGGAGGGCCCGACGAGCAGTACTTC.

The rearrangement joins TRBV24-1 to TRBJ1-2; D is uncertain. The V end lost 2 bases, the J end lost 4 bases, and 7 bases lay between the germline ends. The CDR3 contains 13 residues. From germline, CDR1 is KGHDR and CDR2 SFDVKD. The CDR3 region has the DNA TGTGCCACCAGTGATTCTGGGTCCTATGGCTACACCTTC. Protein product: CATSDSGSYGYTF.

This chain joins TRBV19 and TRBJ2-7; D may be TRBD2 (6 bases). Germline V gives CDR1 LNHDA, CDR2 SQIVND (reference sequence). CDR3 length: 14 amino acids. Between the trimmed V and J ends, which lost 3 bases and 0 bases, there was a span of 9 bases. The CDR3 region is CASSISGSSYEQYF. In DNA, the CDR3 is TGTGCCAGTAGTATTAGCGGAAGCTCCTACGAGCAGTACTTC.

This clone is a singleton in its sample. The J gene is TRBJ2-7, the V gene TRBV6-6; D is undetermined. Germline lookup yields CDR1 MNHNY and CDR2 SVGAGI (reference sequence). The ends were cut back, 2 bases at V and 0 bases at J, with 5 bases in the middle. This CDR3 comprises 13 residues. CDR3 protein: CASSYRNSYEQYV. The CDR3 DNA sequence: TGTGCCAGCAGTTACCGGAACTCCTACGAGCAGTACGTC.

The DNA of the CDR3 is TGTGCCAGCTCACCAAGGCTTGACGACACCTATGGCTACACCTTC. Amino acids: CASSPRLDDTYGYTF. The chain combines TRBV18 with TRBJ1-2; D uncertain. The CDR3 has 15 residues. Germline loops: CDR1 KGHSH, CDR2 LQKENI. The V end was cut by 2 bases, the J end by 4 bases, with 14 bases between.

The chain recombines TRBV7-3 with TRBJ2-2; D might be TRBD2 (6 bases). CDR1 and CDR2 from the germline V gene are SGHTA and FQGTGA. V was clipped by 2 bases and J by 6 bases, with 10 bases between them. This CDR3 contains 14 residues. The CDR3 region has the DNA TGTGCCAGCAGCTTAGGGTCTAGCGCCGGGGAGCTGTTTTTT. This sequence encodes CASSLGSSAGELFF.

The J gene is TRBJ1-2, the V gene TRBV6-5; D ambiguous. CDR1 and CDR2 from the germline V gene are MNHEY and SVGAGI. Trimming took 0 bases from V and 4 from J, leaving 9 bases between them. CDR3 size: 14 residues. The CDR3 coding sequence is TGTGCCAGCAGTTACTCGATCGGCCCCTATGGCTACACCTTC. Translating it yields CASSYSIGPYGYTF.